This TCR beta chain was obtained from a study of identifying expanded T cells in peripheral blood. Measured with immunoSEQ multiplex PCR; TCRdb has only the in-frame clones, and not every one. The profile shows 75,000 to 90,000 clones, roughly 90% of them singletons. V was clipped by 1 base and J by 7 bases, with 5 bases between them. Germline loops: CDR1 MGHRA, CDR2 YSYEKL. The CDR3 runs 12 residues. During the collection period, no donor immune events like infections were recorded. The sequencing input was blood. The clonotype comes from a person between 18 and 70 years old in good health. J is TRBJ2-1 and V is TRBV4-1, with D possibly being TRBD1 (5 bases). CDR3 sequence: CASSQAGNEQFF. The CDR3 region has the DNA TGCGCCAGCAGCCAAGCAGGGAATGAGCAGTTCTTC.